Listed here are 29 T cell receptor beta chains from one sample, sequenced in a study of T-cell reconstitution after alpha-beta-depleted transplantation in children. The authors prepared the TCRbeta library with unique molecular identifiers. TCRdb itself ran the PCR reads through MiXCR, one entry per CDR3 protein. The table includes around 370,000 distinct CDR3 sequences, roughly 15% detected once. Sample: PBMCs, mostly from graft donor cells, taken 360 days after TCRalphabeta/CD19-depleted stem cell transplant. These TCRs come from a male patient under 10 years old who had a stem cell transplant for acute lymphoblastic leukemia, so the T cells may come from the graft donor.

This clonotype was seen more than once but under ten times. The CDR3 here is CSVASGPSQETQYF. In DNA, the CDR3 is TGCAGTGTTGCTAGCGGGCCCTCCCAAGAGACCCAGTACTTC. The rearrangement uses TRBV20-1 and TRBJ2-5, with 8 bases lining up with TRBD2. V was pared by 7 bases and J by 1 base, with 8 bases of the junction left unmatched. CDR1 and CDR2 (germline): DFQATT, SNEGSKA (reference sequence). This CDR3 region has 14 residues.

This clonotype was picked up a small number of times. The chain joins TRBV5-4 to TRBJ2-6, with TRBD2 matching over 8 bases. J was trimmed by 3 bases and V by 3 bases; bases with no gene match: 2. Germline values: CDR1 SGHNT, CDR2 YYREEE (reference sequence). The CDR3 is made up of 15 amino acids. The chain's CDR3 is CASSSGGDGANVLTF. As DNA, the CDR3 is TGTGCCAGCAGCTCCGGGGGGGATGGGGCCAACGTCCTGACTTTC.

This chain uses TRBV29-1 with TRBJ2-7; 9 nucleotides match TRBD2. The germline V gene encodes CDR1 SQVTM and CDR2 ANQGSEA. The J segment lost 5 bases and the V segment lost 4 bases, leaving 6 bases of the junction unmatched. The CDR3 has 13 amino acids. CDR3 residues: CSVGLAGDDEQYF. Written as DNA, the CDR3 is TGCAGCGTTGGGTTAGCGGGAGACGACGAGCAGTACTTC.

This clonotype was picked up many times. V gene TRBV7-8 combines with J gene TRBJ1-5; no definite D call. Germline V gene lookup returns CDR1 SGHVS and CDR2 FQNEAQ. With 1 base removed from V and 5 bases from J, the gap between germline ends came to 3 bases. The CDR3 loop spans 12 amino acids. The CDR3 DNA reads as TGTGCCAGCAGCTTAGGACATCAGCCCCAGCATTTT. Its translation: CASSLGHQPQHF. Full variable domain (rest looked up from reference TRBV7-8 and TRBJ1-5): GAGVSQSPRYKVAKRGQDVALRCDPISGHVSLFWYQQALGQGPEFLTYFQNEAQLDKSGLPSDRFFAERPEGSVSTLKIQRTQQEDSAVYLCASSLGHQPQHFGDGTRLSIL.

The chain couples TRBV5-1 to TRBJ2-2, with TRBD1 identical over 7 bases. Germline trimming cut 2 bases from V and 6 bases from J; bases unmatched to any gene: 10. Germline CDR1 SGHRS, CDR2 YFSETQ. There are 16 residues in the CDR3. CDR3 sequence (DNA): TGCGCCAGCAGCTTTGTCGCGACAGGGTTTCCCGGGGAGCTGTTTTTT. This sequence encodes CASSFVATGFPGELFF.

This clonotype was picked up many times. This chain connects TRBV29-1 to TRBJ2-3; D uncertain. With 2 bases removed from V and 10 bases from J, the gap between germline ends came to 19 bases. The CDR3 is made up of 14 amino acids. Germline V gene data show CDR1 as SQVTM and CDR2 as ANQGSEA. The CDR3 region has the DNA TGCAGCGTTGAAATGCCGACGCAAGATGGAGCGCAGTATTTT. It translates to CSVEMPTQDGAQYF.

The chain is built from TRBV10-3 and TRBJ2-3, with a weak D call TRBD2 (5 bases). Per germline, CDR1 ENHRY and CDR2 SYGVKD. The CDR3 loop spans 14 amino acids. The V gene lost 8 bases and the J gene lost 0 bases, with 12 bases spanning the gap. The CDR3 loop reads CAISGGSSTDTQYF. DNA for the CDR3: TGTGCCATCTCCGGCGGGTCTAGCACAGATACGCAGTATTTT.

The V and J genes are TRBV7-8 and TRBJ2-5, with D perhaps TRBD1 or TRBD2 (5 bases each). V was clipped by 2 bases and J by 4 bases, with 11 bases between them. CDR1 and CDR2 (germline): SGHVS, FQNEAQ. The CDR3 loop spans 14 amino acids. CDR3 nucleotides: TGTGCCAGCAGCTTACATACTAGGGGAGAGACCCAGTACTTC. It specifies CASSLHTRGETQYF.

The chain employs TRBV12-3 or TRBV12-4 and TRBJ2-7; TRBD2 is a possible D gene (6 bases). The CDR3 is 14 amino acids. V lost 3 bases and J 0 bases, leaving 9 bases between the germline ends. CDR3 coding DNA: TGTGCCAGCAGTTTCTTGGACTACTCCTACGAGCAGTACTTC. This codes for CASSFLDYSYEQYF.

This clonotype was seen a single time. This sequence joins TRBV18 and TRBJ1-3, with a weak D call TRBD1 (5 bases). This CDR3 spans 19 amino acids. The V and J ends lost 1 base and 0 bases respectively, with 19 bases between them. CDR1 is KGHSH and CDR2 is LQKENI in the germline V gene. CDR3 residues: CASSPQAPGTQLSGNTIYF. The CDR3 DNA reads TGTGCCAGCTCACCACAAGCCCCCGGGACGCAACTCTCTGGAAACACCATATATTTT.

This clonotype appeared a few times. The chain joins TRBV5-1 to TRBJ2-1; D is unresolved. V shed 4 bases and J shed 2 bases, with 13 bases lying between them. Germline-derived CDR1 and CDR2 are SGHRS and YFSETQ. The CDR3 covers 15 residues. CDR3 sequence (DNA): TGCGCCAGCAGCCCCTTGACTCATACCTACAATGAGCAGTTCTTC. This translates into CASSPLTHTYNEQFF.

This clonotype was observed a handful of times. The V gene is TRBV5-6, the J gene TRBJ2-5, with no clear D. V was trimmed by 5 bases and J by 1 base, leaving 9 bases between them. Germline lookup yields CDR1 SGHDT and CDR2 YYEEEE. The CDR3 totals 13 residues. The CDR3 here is CASSPDLQETQYF. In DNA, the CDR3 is TGTGCCAGCAGTCCGGACCTCCAAGAGACCCAGTACTTC.

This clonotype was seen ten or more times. CDR3 coding DNA: TGTGCCAGCAGCGTAGGTAGGAACACTGAAGCTTTCTTT. As protein: CASSVGRNTEAFF. The chain has TRBV9 and TRBJ1-1; D is unclear. V shed 0 bases and J shed 1 base, with 4 bases lying between them. The CDR3 is 13 residues long. Germline V gene data show CDR1 as SGDLS and CDR2 as YYNGEE.

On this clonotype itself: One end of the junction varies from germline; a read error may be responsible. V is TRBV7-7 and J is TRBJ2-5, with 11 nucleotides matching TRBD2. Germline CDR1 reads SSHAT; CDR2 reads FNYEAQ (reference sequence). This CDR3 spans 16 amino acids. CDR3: CASSLGLAGLQETQYF. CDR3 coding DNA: TGTGCTAGCAGCCTTGGACTAGCGGGCCTCCAAGAGACCCAGTACTTC.

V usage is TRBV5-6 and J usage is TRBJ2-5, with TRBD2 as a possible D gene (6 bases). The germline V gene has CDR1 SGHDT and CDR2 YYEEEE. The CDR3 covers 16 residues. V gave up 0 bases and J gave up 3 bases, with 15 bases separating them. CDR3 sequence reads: CASSLVLARAEETQYF. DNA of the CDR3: TGTGCCAGCAGCTTGGTGCTAGCGAGGGCCGAAGAGACCCAGTACTTC. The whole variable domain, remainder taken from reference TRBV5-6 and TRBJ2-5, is DAGVTQSPTHLIKTRGQQVTLRCSPKSGHDTVSWYQQALGQGPQFIFQYYEEEERQRGNFPDRFSGHQFPNYSSELNVNALLLGDSALYLCASSLVLARAEETQYFGPGTRLLVL.

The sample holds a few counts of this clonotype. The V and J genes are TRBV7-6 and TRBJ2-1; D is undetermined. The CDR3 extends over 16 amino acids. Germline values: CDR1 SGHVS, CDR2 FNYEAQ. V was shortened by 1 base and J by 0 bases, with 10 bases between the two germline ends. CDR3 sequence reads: CASSLVGMVSYNEQFF. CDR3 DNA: TGTGCCAGCAGCTTAGTAGGGATGGTCTCCTACAATGAGCAGTTCTTC.

This chain's CDR3 is CASSYLGTGNLHEQFF. CDR3 coding DNA: TGTGCCAGCAGTTATCTCGGGACAGGGAACTTGCATGAGCAGTTCTTC. The rearrangement joins TRBV28 to TRBJ2-1; TRBD1 aligns across 9 bases. Looked up from germline, CDR1 is MDHEN and CDR2 is SYDVKM. The CDR3 contains 16 residues. V dropped 4 bases and J dropped 8; count of bases not matched to a gene: 12.

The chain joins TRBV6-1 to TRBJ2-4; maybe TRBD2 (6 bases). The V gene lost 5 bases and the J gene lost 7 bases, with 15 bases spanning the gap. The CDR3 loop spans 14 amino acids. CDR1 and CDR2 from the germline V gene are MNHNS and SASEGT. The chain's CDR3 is CASSPSGLGNIQYF. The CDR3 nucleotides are TGTGCCAGCAGTCCGAGCGGGCTGGGGAACATTCAGTACTTC.

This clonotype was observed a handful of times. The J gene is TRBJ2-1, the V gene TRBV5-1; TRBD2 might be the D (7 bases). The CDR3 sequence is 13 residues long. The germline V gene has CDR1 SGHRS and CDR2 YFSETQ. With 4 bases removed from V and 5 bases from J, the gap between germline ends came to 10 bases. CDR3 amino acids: CASSGGGHNEQFF. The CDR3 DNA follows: TGCGCCAGCAGCGGGGGGGGCCACAATGAGCAGTTCTTC.

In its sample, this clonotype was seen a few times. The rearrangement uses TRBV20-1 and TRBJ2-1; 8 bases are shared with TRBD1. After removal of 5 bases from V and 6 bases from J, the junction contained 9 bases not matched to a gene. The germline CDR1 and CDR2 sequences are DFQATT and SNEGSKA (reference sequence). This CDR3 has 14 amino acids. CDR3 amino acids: CSAGRPGGFNEQFF. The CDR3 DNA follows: TGCAGTGCTGGGCGGCCAGGGGGCTTCAATGAGCAGTTCTTC.

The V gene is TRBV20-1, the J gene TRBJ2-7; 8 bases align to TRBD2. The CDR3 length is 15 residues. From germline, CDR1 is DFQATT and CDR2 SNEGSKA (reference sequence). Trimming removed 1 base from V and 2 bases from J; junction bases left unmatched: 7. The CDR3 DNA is TGCAGTGCTAGAGCGCCGGCTAGCGGGCCCTACGAGCAGTACTTC. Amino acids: CSARAPASGPYEQYF.

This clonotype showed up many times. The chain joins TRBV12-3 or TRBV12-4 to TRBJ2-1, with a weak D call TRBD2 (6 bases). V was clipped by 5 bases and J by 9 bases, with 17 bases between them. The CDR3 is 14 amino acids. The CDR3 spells CASSRWDFQTEQFF. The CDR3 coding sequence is TGTGCCAGCAGTCGTTGGGACTTCCAAACTGAGCAGTTCTTC.

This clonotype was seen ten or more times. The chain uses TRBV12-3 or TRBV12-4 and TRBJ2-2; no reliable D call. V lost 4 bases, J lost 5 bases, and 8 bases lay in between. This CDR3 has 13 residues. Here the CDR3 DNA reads TGTGCCAGCAGTTGGAAGGTGACCGGGGAGCTGTTTTTT. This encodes CASSWKVTGELFF.

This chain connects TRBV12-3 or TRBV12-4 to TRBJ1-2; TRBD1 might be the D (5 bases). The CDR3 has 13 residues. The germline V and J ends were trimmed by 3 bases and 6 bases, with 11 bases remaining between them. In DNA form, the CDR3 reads TGTGCCAGCAGTTTGTGGGGGAGGGATGGCTACACCTTC. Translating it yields CASSLWGRDGYTF.

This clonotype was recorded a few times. This CDR3 is CASSSTGLTTSIYTGELFF. The CDR3, as DNA: TGTGCCAGCAGCTCCACGGGGCTTACCACTTCTATTTACACCGGGGAGCTGTTTTTT. The chain employs TRBV5-6 and TRBJ2-2, with D possibly being TRBD1 or TRBD2 (5 bases each). Germline loops: CDR1 SGHDT, CDR2 YYEEEE. The CDR3 totals 19 residues. V lost 3 bases, J lost 3 bases, and 24 bases lay in between. Combining the CDR3 with reference TRBV5-6 and TRBJ2-2 gives the whole variable domain DAGVTQSPTHLIKTRGQQVTLRCSPKSGHDTVSWYQQALGQGPQFIFQYYEEEERQRGNFPDRFSGHQFPNYSSELNVNALLLGDSALYLCASSSTGLTTSIYTGELFFGEGSRLTVL.

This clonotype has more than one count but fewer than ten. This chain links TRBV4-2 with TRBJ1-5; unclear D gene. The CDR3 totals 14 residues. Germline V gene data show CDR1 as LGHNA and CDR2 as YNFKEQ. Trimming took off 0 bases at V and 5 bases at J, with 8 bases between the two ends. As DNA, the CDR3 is TGTGCCAGCAGCCAAGATTCCCGATATCAGCCCCAGCATTTT. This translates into CASSQDSRYQPQHF.

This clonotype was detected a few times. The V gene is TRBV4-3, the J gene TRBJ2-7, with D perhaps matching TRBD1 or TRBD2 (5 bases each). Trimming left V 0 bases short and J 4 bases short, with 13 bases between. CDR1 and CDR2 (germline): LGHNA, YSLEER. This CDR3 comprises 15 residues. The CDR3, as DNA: TGCGCCAGCAGCCAAGAACCAGGGCGAGGGTACGAGCAGTACTTC. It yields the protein CASSQEPGRGYEQYF.

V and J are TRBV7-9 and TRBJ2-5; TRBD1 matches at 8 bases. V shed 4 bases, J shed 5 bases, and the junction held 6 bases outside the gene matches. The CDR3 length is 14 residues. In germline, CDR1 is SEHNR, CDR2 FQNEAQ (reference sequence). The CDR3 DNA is TGTGCCAGCAGCTATCAGGGGGCGTTGGAGACCCAGTACTTC. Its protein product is CASSYQGALETQYF.

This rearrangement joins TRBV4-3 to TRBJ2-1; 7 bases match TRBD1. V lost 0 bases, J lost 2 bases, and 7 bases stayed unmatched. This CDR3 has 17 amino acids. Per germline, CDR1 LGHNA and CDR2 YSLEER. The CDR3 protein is CASSQDLGGGTYNEQFF. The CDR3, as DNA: TGCGCCAGCAGCCAAGATCTAGGGGGCGGCACCTACAATGAGCAGTTCTTC.